This T cell receptor (beta chain) was sequenced in a study of CD8+ T cells in alopecia areata. Across the whole study: For the treated group, dosing was oral tofacitinib at 5 to 10 mg twice daily.

It was cDNA, reverse transcribed from extracted RNA, that served as the sequencing template. Data came from immunoSEQ multiplex PCR; TCRdb stores just in-frame clones and leaves some out. The table records over 150,000 clones, 45% to 75% of them present only once. Treatment reported: oral pan-JAK inhibitor, 5-10 mg twice daily. The germline V and J ends were trimmed by 1 base and 6 bases, with 9 bases remaining between them. Looked up from germline, CDR1 is SGHTA and CDR2 is FQGNSA. The CDR3 is 13 residues long. The chain combines TRBV7-2 with TRBJ1-2; D not resolved. The TCR comes from a human donor with alopecia areata. The specimen was CD4+ T cells sorted from blood, collected at week 4, from a patient treated with tofacitinib. CDR3 sequence: CASSLGPHDGYTF. CDR3 sequence (DNA): TGTGCCAGCAGCTTAGGCCCCCATGATGGCTACACCTTC.